This T cell receptor beta chain comes out of a study of T cells after yellow fever vaccination. Notes on the study in general: Contaminating bulk clonotypes could be abundant in FACS-sorted repertoires.

Each CDR3 protein gets one entry after TCRdb re-called the 5' RACE reads with MiXCR. The sample includes a few hundred thousand distinct CDR3 sequences, less than 20% seen only once; the top ten take roughly 17%. V trimming: 4 bases; J trimming: 4 bases; junction bases outside the gene matches: 5. Germline V gene lookup returns CDR1 SGHTA and CDR2 FQGNSA. The CDR3 has 17 residues. This clonotype was recorded a few times. Its antigen is unidentified. This specimen was PBMCs, taken 4 to 6 days after the first yellow fever vaccination. This TCR was sampled from a man younger than 30 who received the YFV17D yellow fever vaccine. The chain joins TRBV7-2 to TRBJ2-3; 16 bases are shared with TRBD2. CDR3 protein: CASSSGLAGGVADTQYF. The CDR3 DNA sequence: TGTGCCAGCAGCTCGGGACTAGCGGGGGGGGTCGCAGATACGCAGTATTTT.